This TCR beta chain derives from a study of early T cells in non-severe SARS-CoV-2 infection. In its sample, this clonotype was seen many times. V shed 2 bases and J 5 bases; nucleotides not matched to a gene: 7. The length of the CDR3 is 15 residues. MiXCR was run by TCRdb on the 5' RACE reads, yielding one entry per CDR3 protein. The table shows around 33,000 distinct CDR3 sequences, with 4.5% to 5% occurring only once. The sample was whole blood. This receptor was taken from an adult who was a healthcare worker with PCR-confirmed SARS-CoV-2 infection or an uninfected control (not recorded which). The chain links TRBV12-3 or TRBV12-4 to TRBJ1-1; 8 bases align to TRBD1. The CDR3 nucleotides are TGTGCCAGCAGTTTAACGCAGGGGGCGCGGACTGAAGCTTTCTTT. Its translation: CASSLTQGARTEAFF.